The clone carrying this T cell receptor (beta chain) was detected only once. Antigen: not known. The data stem from a study of Graves' ophthalmopathy and Graves' hyperthyroidism. For repertoire sequencing, the TCR beta CDR3 regions were amplified from RNA transcripts. The workflow started with a first-round RT-PCR run with HTBI primers and then moved on to a second-round multiplex PCR. From the multiplex PCR reads, TCRdb called clonotypes with MiXCR, one entry per CDR3 protein. This table has 40,000 to 50,000 distinct CDR3 sequences, over 45% appearing once. Whole-study results and caveats: Between ophthalmopathy and stable hyperthyroidism, a 13-signature model drew a separation with about 85% sensitivity and about 80% specificity.

The source material was peripheral blood. The sequence derives from an adult man with Graves' ophthalmopathy.

The CDR3 here is CASSLSGMETQHF. CDR3 DNA: TGTGCCAGCAGCTTATCCGGGATGGAGACCCAGCATTTT. The chain combines TRBV7-9 with TRBJ1-5; no reliable D call. The CDR3 consists of 13 residues. The V gene's germline CDR1 is SEHNR and CDR2 FQNEAQ (reference sequence). V lost 2 bases and J 11 bases, leaving 13 bases between the germline ends.